This T cell receptor (beta chain) derives from a study of blood T cell repertoires in COVID-19. Overall study context: Samples came from the United States, Italy and Spain, spanning acute and convalescent COVID-19.

As handled by the study authors: Estimation of nucleated cell counts relied on the amplification of reference gene primers. Sequenced by immunoSEQ multiplex PCR; TCRdb stores in-frame clones only, minus some. D and trimming come from the DNA, and the V and J calls and clone size come from that table. The table includes about 300,000 clones, over 75% detected once. There are 13 residues in the CDR3. V lost 3 bases and J 2 bases, leaving 6 bases between the germline ends. Germline V gene data show CDR1 as MGHDK and CDR2 as SYGVNS. This clonotype was obtained from a man aged 18 to 29 with active or convalescent COVID-19. The sample comprised peripheral blood. The V and J genes are TRBV25-1 and TRBJ2-3; no firm D call. The CDR3 DNA follows: TGTGCCAGCAGTGATTACACCACAGATACGCAGTATTTT. This gives the protein CASSDYTTDTQYF. The whole variable domain, filled in from reference TRBV25-1 and TRBJ2-3, reads EADIYQTPRYLVIGTGKKITLECSQTMGHDKMYWYQQDPGMELHLIHYSYGVNSTEKGDLSSESTVSRIRTEHFPLTLESARPSHTSQYLCASSDYTTDTQYFGPGTRLTVL.